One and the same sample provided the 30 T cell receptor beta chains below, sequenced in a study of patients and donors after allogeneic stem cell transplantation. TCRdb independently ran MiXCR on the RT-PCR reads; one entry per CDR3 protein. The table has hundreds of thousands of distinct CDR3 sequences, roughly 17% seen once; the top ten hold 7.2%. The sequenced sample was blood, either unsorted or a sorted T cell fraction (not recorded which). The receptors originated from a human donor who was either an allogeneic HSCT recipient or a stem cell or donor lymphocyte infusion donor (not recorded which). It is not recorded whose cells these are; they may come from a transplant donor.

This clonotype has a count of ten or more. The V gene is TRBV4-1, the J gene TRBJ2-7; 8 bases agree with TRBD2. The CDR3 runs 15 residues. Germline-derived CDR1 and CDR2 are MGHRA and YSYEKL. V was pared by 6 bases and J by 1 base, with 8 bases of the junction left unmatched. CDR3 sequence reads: CASRSIGGRSYEQYF. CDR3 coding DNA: TGCGCCAGCAGAAGCATCGGCGGGAGGTCCTACGAGCAGTACTTC.

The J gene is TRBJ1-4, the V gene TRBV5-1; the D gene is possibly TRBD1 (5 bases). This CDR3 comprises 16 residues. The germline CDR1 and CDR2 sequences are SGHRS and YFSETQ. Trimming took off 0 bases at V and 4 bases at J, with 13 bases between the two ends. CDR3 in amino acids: CASSLGQNPLNEKLFF. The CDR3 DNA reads TGCGCCAGCAGCTTGGGACAGAACCCACTTAATGAAAAACTGTTTTTT.

As DNA, the CDR3 is TGTGCCATCAGTGAACCCGGGACTAGCTCCTCCTACGAGCAGTACTTC. Translation gives CAISEPGTSSSYEQYF. The genes are TRBV10-3 and TRBJ2-7, with 9 bases fitting TRBD2. This CDR3 region has 16 residues. The junction had 6 bases not matched to a gene; V was cut back by 3 bases and J by 0 bases. Germline V CDR1 and CDR2: ENHRY, SYGVKD.

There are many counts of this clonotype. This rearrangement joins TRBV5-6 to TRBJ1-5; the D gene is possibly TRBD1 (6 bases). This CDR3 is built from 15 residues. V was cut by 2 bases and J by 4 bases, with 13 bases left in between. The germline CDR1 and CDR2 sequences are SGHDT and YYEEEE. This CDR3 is CASSLGGRGNQPQHF. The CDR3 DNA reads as TGTGCCAGCAGCTTAGGGGGTAGAGGGAATCAGCCCCAGCATTTT.

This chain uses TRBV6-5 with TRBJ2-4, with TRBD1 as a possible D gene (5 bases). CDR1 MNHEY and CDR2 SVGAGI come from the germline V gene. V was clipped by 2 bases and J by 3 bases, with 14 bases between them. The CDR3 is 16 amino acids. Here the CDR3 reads CASSYASTDNKNIQYF. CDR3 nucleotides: TGTGCCAGCAGTTACGCGTCGACAGATAACAAAAACATTCAGTACTTC.

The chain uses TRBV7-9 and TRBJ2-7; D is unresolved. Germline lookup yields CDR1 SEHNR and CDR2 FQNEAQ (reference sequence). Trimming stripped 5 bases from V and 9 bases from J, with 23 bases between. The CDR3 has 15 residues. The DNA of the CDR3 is TGTGCCAGCAGCCGCGAATCTAGTAGCTTGTCTACGCAGTACTTC. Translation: CASSRESSSLSTQYF.

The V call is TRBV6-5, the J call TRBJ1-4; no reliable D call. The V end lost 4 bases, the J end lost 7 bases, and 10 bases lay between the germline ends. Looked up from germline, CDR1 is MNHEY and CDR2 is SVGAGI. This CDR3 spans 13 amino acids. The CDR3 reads CASSSGGPEKLFF. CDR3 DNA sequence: TGTGCCAGCAGTTCCGGCGGGCCTGAAAAACTGTTTTTT.

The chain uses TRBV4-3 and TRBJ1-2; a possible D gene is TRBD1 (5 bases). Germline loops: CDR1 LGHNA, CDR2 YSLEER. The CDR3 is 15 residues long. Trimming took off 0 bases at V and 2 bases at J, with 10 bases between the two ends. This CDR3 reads CASSQDARGNYGYTF. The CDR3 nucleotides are TGCGCCAGCAGCCAAGATGCGAGGGGCAACTATGGCTACACCTTC.

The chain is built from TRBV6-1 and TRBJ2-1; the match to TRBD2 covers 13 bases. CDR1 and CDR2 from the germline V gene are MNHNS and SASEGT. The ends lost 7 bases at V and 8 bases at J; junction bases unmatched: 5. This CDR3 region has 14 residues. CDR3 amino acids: CASTTSGRAHEQFF. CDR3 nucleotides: TGTGCCAGCACCACTAGCGGGAGGGCACATGAGCAGTTCTTC.

The CDR3 coding sequence is TGCGCCAGCAGCTCGTTGACAGTGGGCACCGGGGAGCTGTTTTTT. Amino acid sequence: CASSSLTVGTGELFF. The V and J genes are TRBV5-1 and TRBJ2-2, with D maybe TRBD1 (5 bases). V lost 3 bases and J 4 bases, leaving 13 bases between the germline ends. The germline V gene encodes CDR1 SGHRS and CDR2 YFSETQ. This CDR3 contains 15 residues.

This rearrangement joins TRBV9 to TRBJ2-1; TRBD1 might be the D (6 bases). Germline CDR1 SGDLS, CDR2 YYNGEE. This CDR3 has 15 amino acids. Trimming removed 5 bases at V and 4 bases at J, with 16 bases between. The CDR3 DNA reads TGTGCCAGCAGTCTTCGCGGACAGCTTTACAATGAGCAGTTCTTC. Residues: CASSLRGQLYNEQFF.

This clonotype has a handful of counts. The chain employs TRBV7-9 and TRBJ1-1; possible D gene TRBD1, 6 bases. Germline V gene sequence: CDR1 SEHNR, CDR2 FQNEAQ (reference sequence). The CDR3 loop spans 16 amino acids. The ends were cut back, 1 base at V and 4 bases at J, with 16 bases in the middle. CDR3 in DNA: TGTGCCAGCAGCTTAGAGATACGGGGGCCGGGCACTGAAGCTTTCTTT. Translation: CASSLEIRGPGTEAFF.

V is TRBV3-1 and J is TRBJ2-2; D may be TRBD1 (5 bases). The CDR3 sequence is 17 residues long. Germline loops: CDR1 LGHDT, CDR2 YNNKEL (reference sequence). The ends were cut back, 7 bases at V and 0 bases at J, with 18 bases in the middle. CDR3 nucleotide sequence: TGTGCCAGCATGCCCATGAGACAGTCTTCGAACACCGGGGAGCTGTTTTTT. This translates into CASMPMRQSSNTGELFF.

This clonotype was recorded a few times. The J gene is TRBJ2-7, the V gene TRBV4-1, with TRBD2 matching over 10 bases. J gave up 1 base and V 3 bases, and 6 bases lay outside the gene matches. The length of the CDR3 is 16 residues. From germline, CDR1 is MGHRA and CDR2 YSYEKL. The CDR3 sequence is CASSHLPSGGSYEQYF. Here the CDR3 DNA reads TGCGCCAGCAGCCACCTCCCTAGCGGGGGTTCCTACGAGCAGTACTTC.

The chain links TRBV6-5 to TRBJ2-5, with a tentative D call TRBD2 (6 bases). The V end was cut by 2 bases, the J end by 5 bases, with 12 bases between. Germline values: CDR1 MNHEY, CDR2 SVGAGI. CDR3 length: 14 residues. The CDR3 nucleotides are TGTGCCAGCAGTTACAACCCTCGGGGGGAGACCCAGTACTTC. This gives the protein CASSYNPRGETQYF.

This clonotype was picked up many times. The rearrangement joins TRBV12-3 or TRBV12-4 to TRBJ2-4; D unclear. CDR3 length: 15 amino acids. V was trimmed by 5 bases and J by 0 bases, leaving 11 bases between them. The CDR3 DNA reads TGTGCCAGCAGTCATACATCATTAGCCAAAAACATTCAGTACTTC. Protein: CASSHTSLAKNIQYF.

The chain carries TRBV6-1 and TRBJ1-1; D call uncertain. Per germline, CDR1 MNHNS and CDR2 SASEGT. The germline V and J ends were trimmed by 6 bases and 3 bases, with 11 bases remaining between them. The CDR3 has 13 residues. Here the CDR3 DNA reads TGTGCCAGCAGCCGGGGTGAGGACACTGAAGCTTTCTTT. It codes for CASSRGEDTEAFF.

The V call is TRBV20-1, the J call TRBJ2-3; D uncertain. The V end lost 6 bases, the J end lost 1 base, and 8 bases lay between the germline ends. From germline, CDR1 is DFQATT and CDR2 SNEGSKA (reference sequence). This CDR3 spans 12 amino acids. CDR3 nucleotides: TGCAGTGCCACCCTTGGCACAGATACGCAGTATTTT. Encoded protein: CSATLGTDTQYF.

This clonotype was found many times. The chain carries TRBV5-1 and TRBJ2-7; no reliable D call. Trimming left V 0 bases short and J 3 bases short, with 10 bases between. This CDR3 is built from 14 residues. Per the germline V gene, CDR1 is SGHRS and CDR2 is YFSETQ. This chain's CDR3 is CASSLETHNYEQYF. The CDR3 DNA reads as TGCGCCAGCAGCTTGGAGACACACAACTACGAGCAGTACTTC. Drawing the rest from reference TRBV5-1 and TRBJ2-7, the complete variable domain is KAGVTQTPRYLIKTRGQQVTLSCSPISGHRSVSWYQQTPGQGLQFLFEYFSETQRNKGNFPGRFSGRQFSNSRSEMNVSTLELGDSALYLCASSLETHNYEQYFGPGTRLTVT.

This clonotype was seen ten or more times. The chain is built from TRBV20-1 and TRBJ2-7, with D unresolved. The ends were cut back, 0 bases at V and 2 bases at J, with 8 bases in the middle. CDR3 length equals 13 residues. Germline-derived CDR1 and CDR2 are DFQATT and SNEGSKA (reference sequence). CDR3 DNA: TGCAGTGCTAGAGACGTAACCCCCTACGAGCAGTACTTC. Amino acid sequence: CSARDVTPYEQYF.

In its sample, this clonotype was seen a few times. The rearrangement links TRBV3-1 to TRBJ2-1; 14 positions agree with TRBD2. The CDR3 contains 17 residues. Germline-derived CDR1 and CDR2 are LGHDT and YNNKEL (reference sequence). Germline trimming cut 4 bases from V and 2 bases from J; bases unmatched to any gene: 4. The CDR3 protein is CASSLGLAGGAYNEQFF. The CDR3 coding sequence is TGTGCCAGCAGCCTCGGACTAGCGGGAGGAGCCTACAATGAGCAGTTCTTC.

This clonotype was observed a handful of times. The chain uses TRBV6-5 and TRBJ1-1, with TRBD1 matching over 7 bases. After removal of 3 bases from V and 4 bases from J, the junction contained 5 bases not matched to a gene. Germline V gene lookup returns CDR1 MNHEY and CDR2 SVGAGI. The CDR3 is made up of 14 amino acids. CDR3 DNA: TGTGCCAGCAGTTATGCAGGGGGTCGCACTGAAGCTTTCTTT. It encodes CASSYAGGRTEAFF.

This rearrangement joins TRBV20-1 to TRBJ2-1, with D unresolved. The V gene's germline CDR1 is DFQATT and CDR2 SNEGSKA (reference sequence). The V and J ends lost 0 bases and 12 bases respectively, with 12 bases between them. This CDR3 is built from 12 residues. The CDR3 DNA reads TGCAGTGCTAGAGATGTGGCGGTCGGGCAGTTCTTC. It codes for CSARDVAVGQFF.

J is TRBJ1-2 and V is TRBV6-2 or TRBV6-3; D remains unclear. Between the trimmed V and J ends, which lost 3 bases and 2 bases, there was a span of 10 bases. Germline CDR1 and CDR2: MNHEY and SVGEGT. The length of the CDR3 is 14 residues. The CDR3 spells CASSYFGENYGYTF. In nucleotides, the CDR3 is TGTGCCAGCAGTTATTTCGGGGAGAACTATGGCTACACCTTC.

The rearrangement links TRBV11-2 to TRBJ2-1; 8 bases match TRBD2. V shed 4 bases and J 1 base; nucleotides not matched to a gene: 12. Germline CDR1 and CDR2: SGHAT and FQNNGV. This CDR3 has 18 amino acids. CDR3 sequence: CASSYPFTSGISYNEQFF. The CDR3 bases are TGTGCCAGCAGCTACCCCTTCACTAGCGGAATTTCCTACAATGAGCAGTTCTTC.

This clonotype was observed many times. This CDR3 is CASSLNTNRENEQFF. The CDR3 DNA reads TGTGCCAGCAGCTTGAACACAAACCGAGAGAATGAGCAGTTCTTC. The chain joins TRBV5-6 to TRBJ2-1; no firm D call. V gave up 1 base and J gave up 7 bases, with 15 bases separating them. Per germline, CDR1 SGHDT and CDR2 YYEEEE. CDR3 length: 15 amino acids.

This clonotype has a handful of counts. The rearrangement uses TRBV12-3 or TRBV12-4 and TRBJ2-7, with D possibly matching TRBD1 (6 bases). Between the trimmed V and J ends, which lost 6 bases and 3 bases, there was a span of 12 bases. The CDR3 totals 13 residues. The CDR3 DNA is TGTGCCAGCAGCCCAGGACAGATCTACGAGCAGTACTTC. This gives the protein CASSPGQIYEQYF.

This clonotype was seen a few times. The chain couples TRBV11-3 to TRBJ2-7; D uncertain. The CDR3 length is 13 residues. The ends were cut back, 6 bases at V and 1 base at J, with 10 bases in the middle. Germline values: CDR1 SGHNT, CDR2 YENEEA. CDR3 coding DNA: TGTGCCAGCAGGATGACTGGATCCTACGAGCAGTACTTC. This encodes CASRMTGSYEQYF.

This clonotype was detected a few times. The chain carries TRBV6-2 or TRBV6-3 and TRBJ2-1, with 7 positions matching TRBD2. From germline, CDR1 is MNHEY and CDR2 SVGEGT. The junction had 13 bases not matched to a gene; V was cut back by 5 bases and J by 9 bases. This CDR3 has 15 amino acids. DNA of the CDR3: TGTGCCAGCAGTGGGGGGGACGGAGGCGGGGGTGAGCAGTTCTTC. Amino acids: CASSGGDGGGGEQFF.

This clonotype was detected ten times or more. The DNA for the CDR3 is TGTGCCAGCAGTTATAGGTGGGGGATAGCCAAAAACATTCAGTACTTC. Residues: CASSYRWGIAKNIQYF. This rearrangement joins TRBV12-3 or TRBV12-4 to TRBJ2-4; either TRBD1 or TRBD2 may fit D (5 bases each). V shed 4 bases and J shed 0 bases, with 13 bases lying between them. The CDR3 is 16 amino acids.